This T cell receptor beta chain was documented in a study of cytomegalovirus exposure and HLA in healthy donors. Worth noting for this clone: At one of its ends the junction is not consistent with the germline gene, which may arise from a read error.

Primers included in the PCR were 60 Vbeta and 13 Jbeta primers. TCRdb's copy holds only in-frame clones and misses some; the assay was immunoSEQ multiplex PCR. The sample includes 150,000 to 180,000 clones, approximately 69% of them seen just once. The germline gives CDR1 SNHLY, CDR2 FYNNEI. The CDR3 has 12 amino acids. Sample: PBMCs. V usage is TRBV2 and J usage is TRBJ2-7; the D gene is possibly TRBD1 (5 bases). This TCR was sampled from a man under 40 in good health and CMV-seronegative. CDR3 in DNA: TGTGCCAGCAGCGAAGACCAGGGTAGGCAGTACTTC. Amino acids: CASSEDQGRQYF.